This TCR beta chain appears in the sequencing data of a study of CD8 T cells in ankylosing spondylitis (dated by TCRdb to the late 2010s). A note on the overall study: The study set out to find disease-linked TCR variants by profiling T cell receptor beta repertoires in ankylosing spondylitis patients and healthy donors. The whole study cohort included 95 to 130 healthy donors and roughly 24 ankylosing spondylitis patients. Peripheral blood was sampled, and synovial fluid was also collected from ankylosing spondylitis patients.

Broad study findings and their caveats: Some motif variants were previously reported in synovial fluid and blood of reactive arthritis patients, suggesting common disease-initiation mechanisms. A TCR beta motif made up of several highly homologous amino acid variants appeared to be characteristic of blood from ankylosing spondylitis patients. A CD8+ phenotype was shown by the disease-linked clones, which were found at relatively low frequencies in peripheral blood. The disease-linked clones were reported to be significantly enriched in matched synovial fluid samples from ankylosing spondylitis patients.

About this clonotype: Its antigen remains unidentified. Base qualities are missing; no much larger clone stands one base away.

Instrument on record: Illumina HiSeq 2500. Quantitative 5'-RACE with molecular barcodes was used to prepare TCR beta libraries. Concerning the study's data processing: A new computational method, built on a probabilistic model of VDJ rearrangement, was used to identify disease-linked TCR variants. TCRdb reran the public reads through fastp at Q25 and MiXCR, keeping productive beta chains. Here each entry gathers all rows of one CDR3 protein and keeps the most common genes and DNA. The V and J calls were determined by TCRdb, not by the authors. A total of 250,000 or so distinct CDR3 sequences appear in this sample, 18% of them only once. The top ten hold roughly 34% of the sample. CDR1 SGHRS and CDR2 YFSETQ are derived from the germline V gene. Reading from cysteine to phenylalanine, the CDR3 counts 14 amino acids. The retained sequence is limited to the CDR3, 42 bases, with the frame set at the first base. The junction shows trimming of 4 bases on V and 2 bases on J, plus 12 bases between the germline ends.

The sequence is built from TRBV5-1 and TRBJ2-5, with a tentative D gene TRBD1 over 6 matching bases. This clonotype was sampled from a male donor with ankylosing spondylitis or in good health (not recorded which). The sample comprised blood, either unsorted or a sorted T cell fraction (not recorded which). In nucleotides, the sequence is TGCGCCAGCAGCGAAGGGACAAGACAAGAGACCCAGTACTTC. The encoded protein is CASSEGTRQETQYF.